These T cell receptor beta chains were read from a single sample in a study of T cells in Graves' hyperthyroidism and ophthalmopathy. TCRdb called the multiplex PCR reads again in MiXCR, with one record for every CDR3 protein. The data contain 360,000 or so distinct CDR3 sequences, approximately 19% of them singletons. The specimen sequenced was blood. The receptors stem from a woman under 30 with Graves' hyperthyroidism. Each CDR3 is given with its conserved first and last residue. The D gene is left open where the match is weak. Expanded clones are given a class, and other clones once, few, many or no size at all.

j_call: TRBJ1-5
clone_size: many
v_call: TRBV28
d_call: .
cdr3_aa: CASRWTDNQPQHF
cdr3_nt: TGTGCCAGCAGATGGACAGATAATCAGCCCCAGCATTTT

j_call: TRBJ2-5
clone_size: many
v_call: TRBV11-2
d_call: .
cdr3_aa: CASSLTDFEETQYF
cdr3_nt: TGTGCCAGCAGCCTTACAGATTTTGAAGAGACCCAGTACTTC

j_call: TRBJ1-2
clone_size: many
v_call: TRBV5-1
d_call: .
cdr3_aa: CASSTDTSNYGYTF
cdr3_nt: TGCGCCAGCAGTACGGACACTTCTAACTATGGCTACACCTTC

j_call: TRBJ1-2
clone_size: once
v_call: TRBV6-1
d_call: .
cdr3_aa: CASGRPRSGYTF
cdr3_nt: TGTGCCAGCGGGCGGCCCCGTTCAGGCTACACCTTC

j_call: TRBJ1-5
clone_size: many
v_call: TRBV13
d_call: TRBD1
cdr3_aa: CASSFGRTGDQPQHF
cdr3_nt: TGTGCCAGCAGCTTTGGTAGGACAGGGGATCAGCCCCAGCATTTT

j_call: TRBJ2-7
clone_size: many
v_call: TRBV29-1
d_call: .
cdr3_aa: CSARDNPYEQYF
cdr3_nt: TGCAGCGCCCGGGACAACCCCTACGAGCAGTACTTC

j_call: TRBJ2-7
clone_size: .
v_call: TRBV28
d_call: .
cdr3_aa: CASSPLARAHEQYF
cdr3_nt: TGTGCCAGCAGTCCCCTGGCCAGGGCCCACGAGCAGTACTTC

j_call: TRBJ1-6
clone_size: .
v_call: TRBV7-8
d_call: .
cdr3_aa: CASSPRWAPLHF
cdr3_nt: TGTGCCAGCAGCCCGAGGTGGGCACCCCTCCACTTT

j_call: TRBJ1-1
clone_size: .
v_call: TRBV6-1
d_call: .
cdr3_aa: CASSEYLGAIGTEAFF
cdr3_nt: TGTGCCAGCAGTGAATATCTGGGGGCCATAGGCACTGAAGCTTTCTTT

j_call: TRBJ2-7
clone_size: many
v_call: TRBV20-1
d_call: .
cdr3_aa: CSAQTGPYEQYF
cdr3_nt: TGCAGTGCCCAGACAGGTCCCTACGAGCAGTACTTC

j_call: TRBJ1-2
clone_size: .
v_call: TRBV24-1
d_call: TRBD1
cdr3_aa: CATSDPGQRGNYGYTF
cdr3_nt: TGTGCCACCAGTGACCCGGGACAGCGGGGGAACTATGGCTACACCTTC

j_call: TRBJ2-7
clone_size: many
v_call: TRBV7-9
d_call: .
cdr3_aa: CASSFGQTSSYEQYF
cdr3_nt: TGTGCCAGCAGCTTCGGGCAGACCAGCTCCTACGAGCAGTACTTC

j_call: TRBJ1-1
clone_size: many
v_call: TRBV28
d_call: .
cdr3_aa: CASSLFAGQMNTEAFF
cdr3_nt: TGTGCCAGCAGTTTATTCGCCGGTCAGATGAACACTGAAGCTTTCTTT

j_call: TRBJ2-7
clone_size: many
v_call: TRBV3-1
d_call: .
cdr3_aa: CASSQDHRWKPAYEQYF
cdr3_nt: TGTGCCAGCAGCCAAGATCACAGATGGAAGCCAGCCTACGAGCAGTACTTC

j_call: TRBJ2-2
clone_size: .
v_call: TRBV6-1
d_call: .
cdr3_aa: CASSEAADGTGELFF
cdr3_nt: TGTGCCAGCAGTGAAGCGGCAGACGGCACCGGGGAGCTGTTTTTT

j_call: TRBJ1-2
clone_size: .
v_call: TRBV27
d_call: TRBD1
cdr3_aa: CASSPPGQGWGGYTF
cdr3_nt: TGTGCCAGCAGTCCCCCGGGACAGGGGTGGGGTGGCTACACCTTC

j_call: TRBJ1-1
clone_size: many
v_call: TRBV5-1
d_call: .
cdr3_aa: CASSLGGAVTEAFF
cdr3_nt: TGCGCCAGCAGTCTGGGGGGGGCGGTAACTGAAGCTTTCTTT

j_call: TRBJ1-2
clone_size: many
v_call: TRBV30
d_call: .
cdr3_aa: CALMVYGYTF
cdr3_nt: TGTGCCTTGATGGTCTATGGCTACACCTTC

j_call: TRBJ1-1
clone_size: few
v_call: TRBV6-1
d_call: TRBD1
cdr3_aa: CASSGQGREAFF
cdr3_nt: TGTGCCAGCAGTGGACAGGGACGGGAAGCTTTCTTT

j_call: TRBJ1-5
clone_size: many
v_call: TRBV20-1
d_call: .
cdr3_aa: CSASALGGARQPQHF
cdr3_nt: TGCAGTGCTAGTGCCTTGGGGGGGGCGCGTCAGCCCCAGCATTTT

j_call: TRBJ1-5
clone_size: many
v_call: TRBV12-3/TRBV12-4
d_call: .
cdr3_aa: CASSSSNDQPQHF
cdr3_nt: TGTGCCAGCAGCTCCTCGAATGATCAGCCCCAGCATTTT

j_call: TRBJ2-2
clone_size: .
v_call: TRBV4-1
d_call: .
cdr3_aa: CASSDSRGRDTGELCF
cdr3_nt: TGCGCCAGCAGCGATAGTAGGGGTAGGGACACCGGGGAGCTGTGTTTT

j_call: TRBJ2-5
clone_size: many
v_call: TRBV3-1
d_call: TRBD2
cdr3_aa: CASSQLAGGQETQYF
cdr3_nt: TGTGCCAGCAGCCAACTAGCGGGGGGGCAAGAGACCCAGTACTTC

j_call: TRBJ2-5
clone_size: many
v_call: TRBV6-1
d_call: .
cdr3_aa: CAREETQYF
cdr3_nt: TGTGCCAGAGAAGAGACCCAGTACTTC